This T cell receptor (beta chain) is from a study of CD8 T cells in ankylosing spondylitis. For this clonotype: Antigen specificity is unknown.

Study-level points and caveats: A motif of roughly 8 highly homologous TCR beta variants was seen as apparently characteristic of ankylosing spondylitis blood.

TCRdb re-derived calls from the 5' RACE reads in MiXCR, one entry per CDR3 protein. The sample shows under 550,000 distinct CDR3 sequences, more than 25% of them seen only once. The sample comprised blood, either unsorted or a sorted T cell fraction (not recorded which). The sequence came from a male donor with ankylosing spondylitis.

The CDR3 DNA reads as TGTGCCAGTACTCTAGGGAGCTATGGCTACACCTTC. Its protein is CASTLGSYGYTF. V is TRBV19 and J is TRBJ1-2; D not certain. The CDR3 covers 12 residues. CDR1 is LNHDA and CDR2 is SQIVND in the germline V gene (reference sequence). Trimming stripped 7 bases from V and 4 bases from J, with 10 bases between. The whole variable domain, remainder taken from reference TRBV19 and TRBJ1-2, is DGGITQSPKYLFRKEGQNVTLSCEQNLNHDAMYWYRQDPGQGLRLIYYSQIVNDFQKGDIAEGYSVSREKKESFPLTVTSAQKNPTAFYLCASTLGSYGYTFGSGTRLTVV.